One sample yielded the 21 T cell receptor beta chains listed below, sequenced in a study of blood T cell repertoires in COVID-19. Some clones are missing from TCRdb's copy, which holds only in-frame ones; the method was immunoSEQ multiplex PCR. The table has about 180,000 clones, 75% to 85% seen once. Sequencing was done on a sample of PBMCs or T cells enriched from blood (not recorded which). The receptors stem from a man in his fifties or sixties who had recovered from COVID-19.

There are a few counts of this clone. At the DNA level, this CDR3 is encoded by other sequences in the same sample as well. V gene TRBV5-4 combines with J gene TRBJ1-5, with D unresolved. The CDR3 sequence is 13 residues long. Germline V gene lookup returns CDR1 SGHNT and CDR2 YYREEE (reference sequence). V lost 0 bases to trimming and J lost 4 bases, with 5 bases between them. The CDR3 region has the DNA TGTGCCAGCAGCTTGGACAGTAATCAGCCCCAGCATTTT. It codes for CASSLDSNQPQHF.

CDR3 coding DNA: TGTGCCTGGAGTCGTGCAGCGGGGGGGCAGAGTTACTACAATGAGCAGTTCTTC. It yields the protein CAWSRAAGGQSYYNEQFF. The J gene is TRBJ2-1, the V gene TRBV30; 10 positions agree with TRBD2. The CDR3 has 18 amino acids. The V and J ends lost 2 bases and 3 bases, in that order; junction bases with no gene match: 13. Germline V lookup: CDR1 GTSNPN, CDR2 SVGIG (reference sequence).

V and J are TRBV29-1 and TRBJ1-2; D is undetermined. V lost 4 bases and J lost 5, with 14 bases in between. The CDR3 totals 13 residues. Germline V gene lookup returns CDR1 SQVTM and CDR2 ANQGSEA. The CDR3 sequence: CSVARDELYGYTF. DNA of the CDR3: TGCAGCGTTGCGAGGGATGAACTTTATGGCTACACCTTC.

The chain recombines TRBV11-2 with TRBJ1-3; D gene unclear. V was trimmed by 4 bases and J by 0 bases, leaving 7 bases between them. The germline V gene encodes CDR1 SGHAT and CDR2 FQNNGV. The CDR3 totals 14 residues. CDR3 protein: CASSYGSSGNTIYF. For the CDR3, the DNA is TGTGCCAGCAGCTATGGGAGCTCTGGAAACACCATATATTTT. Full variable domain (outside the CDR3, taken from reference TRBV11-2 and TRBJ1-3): EAGVAQSPRYKIIEKRQSVAFWCNPISGHATLYWYQQILGQGPKLLIQFQNNGVVDDSQLPKDRFSAERLKGVDSTLKIQPAKLEDSAVYLCASSYGSSGNTIYFGEGSWLTVV.

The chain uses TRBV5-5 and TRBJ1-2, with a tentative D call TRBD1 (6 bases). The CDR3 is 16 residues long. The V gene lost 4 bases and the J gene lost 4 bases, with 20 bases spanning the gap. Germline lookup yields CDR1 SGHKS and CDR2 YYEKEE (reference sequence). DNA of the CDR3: TGTGCCAGCAGCCTCCTCCAAGGGGGGGGCCCCTATGGCTACACCTTC. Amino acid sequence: CASSLLQGGGPYGYTF.

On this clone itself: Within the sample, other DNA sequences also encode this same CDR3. The CDR3, as DNA: TGTGCCTGGAGGGGGACAGGACTTAACTATGGCTACACCTTC. Protein: CAWRGTGLNYGYTF. The chain joins TRBV30 to TRBJ1-2, with 8 bases fitting TRBD1. The CDR3 is 14 residues long. Germline lookup yields CDR1 GTSNPN and CDR2 SVGIG (reference sequence). Trimming took 3 bases from V and 1 from J; bases not matched to a gene: 4.

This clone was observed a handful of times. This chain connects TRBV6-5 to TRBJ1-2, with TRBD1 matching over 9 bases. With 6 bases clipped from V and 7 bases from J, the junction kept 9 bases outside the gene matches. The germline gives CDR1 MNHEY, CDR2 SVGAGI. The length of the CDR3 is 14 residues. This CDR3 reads CASRSRQGVSGYTF. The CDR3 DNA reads TGTGCCAGCAGGAGCCGACAGGGGGTCTCTGGCTACACCTTC.

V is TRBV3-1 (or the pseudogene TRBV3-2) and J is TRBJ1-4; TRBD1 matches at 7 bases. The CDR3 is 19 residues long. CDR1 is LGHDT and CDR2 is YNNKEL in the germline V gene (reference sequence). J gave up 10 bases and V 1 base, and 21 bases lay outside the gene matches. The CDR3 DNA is TGTGCCAGCAGCCAAGGGAGGGGGCGAATGGTTGTGTCGACGGTAAAACTGTTTTTT. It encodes CASSQGRGRMVVSTVKLFF.

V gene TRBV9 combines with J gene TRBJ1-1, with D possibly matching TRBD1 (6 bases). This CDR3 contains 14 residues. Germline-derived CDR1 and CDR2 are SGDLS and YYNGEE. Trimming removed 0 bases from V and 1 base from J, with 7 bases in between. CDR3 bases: TGTGCCAGCAGCGTAGAACAGGGGAACACTGAAGCTTTCTTT. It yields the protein CASSVEQGNTEAFF.

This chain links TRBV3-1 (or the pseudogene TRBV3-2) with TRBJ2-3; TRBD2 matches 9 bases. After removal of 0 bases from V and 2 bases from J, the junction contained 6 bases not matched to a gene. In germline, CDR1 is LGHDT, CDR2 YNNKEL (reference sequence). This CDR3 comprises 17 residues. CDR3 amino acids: CASSQDRLAGITDTQYF. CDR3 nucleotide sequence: TGTGCCAGCAGCCAAGATAGGCTAGCGGGGATCACAGATACGCAGTATTTT.

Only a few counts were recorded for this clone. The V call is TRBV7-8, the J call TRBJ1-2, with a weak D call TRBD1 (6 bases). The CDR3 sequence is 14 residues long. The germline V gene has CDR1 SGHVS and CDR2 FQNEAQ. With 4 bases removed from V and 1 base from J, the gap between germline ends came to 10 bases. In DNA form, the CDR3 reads TGTGCCAGCAGCTCCGGGACACTTAACTATGGCTACACCTTC. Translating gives CASSSGTLNYGYTF.

The CDR3 is CASSRARGYTEAFF. The CDR3 bases are TGTGCCAGCAGCCGGGCCAGGGGGTACACTGAAGCTTTCTTT. This chain uses TRBV3-1 (or the pseudogene TRBV3-2) with TRBJ1-1; 7 bases are shared with TRBD1. The CDR3 spans 14 residues. CDR1 and CDR2 (germline): LGHDT, YNNKEL (reference sequence). Trimming removed 4 bases from V and 3 bases from J; junction bases left unmatched: 5.

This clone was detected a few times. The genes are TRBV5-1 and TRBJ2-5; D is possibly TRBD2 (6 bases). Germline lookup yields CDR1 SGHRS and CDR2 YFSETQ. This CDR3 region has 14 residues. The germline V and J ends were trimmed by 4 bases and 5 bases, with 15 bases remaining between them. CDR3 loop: CASSLGLPMETQYF. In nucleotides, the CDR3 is TGCGCCAGCAGCCTGGGACTCCCAATGGAGACCCAGTACTTC.

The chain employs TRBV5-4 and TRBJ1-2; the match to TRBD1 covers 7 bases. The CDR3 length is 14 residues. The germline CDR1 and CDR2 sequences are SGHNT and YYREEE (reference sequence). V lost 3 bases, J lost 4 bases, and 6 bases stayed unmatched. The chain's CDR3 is CASSSNDRAYGYTF. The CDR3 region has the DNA TGTGCCAGCAGCTCCAACGACAGGGCCTATGGCTACACCTTC.

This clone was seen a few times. For the CDR3, the DNA is TGTGCCAGCAGCGTAGACGAGGGGGCGCTTAGCTATGGCTACACCTTC. Protein product: CASSVDEGALSYGYTF. This rearrangement joins TRBV9 to TRBJ1-2, with TRBD1 identical over 7 bases. Germline V lookup: CDR1 SGDLS, CDR2 YYNGEE. The CDR3 contains 16 residues. Germline trimming cut 0 bases from V and 4 bases from J; bases unmatched to any gene: 9.

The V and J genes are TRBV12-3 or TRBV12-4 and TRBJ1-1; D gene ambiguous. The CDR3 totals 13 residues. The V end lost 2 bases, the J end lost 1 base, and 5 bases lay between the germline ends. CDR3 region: CASSLTGNTEAFF. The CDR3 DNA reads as TGTGCCAGCAGTTTAACGGGGAACACTGAAGCTTTCTTT.

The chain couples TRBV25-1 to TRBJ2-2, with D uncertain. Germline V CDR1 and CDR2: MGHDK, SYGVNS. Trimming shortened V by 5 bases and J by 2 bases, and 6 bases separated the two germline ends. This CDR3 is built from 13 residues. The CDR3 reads CASSRQNTGELFF. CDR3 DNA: TGTGCCAGCAGTAGACAAAACACCGGGGAGCTGTTTTTT. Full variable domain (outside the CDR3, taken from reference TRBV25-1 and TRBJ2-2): EADIYQTPRYLVIGTGKKITLECSQTMGHDKMYWYQQDPGMELHLIHYSYGVNSTEKGDLSSESTVSRIRTEHFPLTLESARPSHTSQYLCASSRQNTGELFFGEGSRLTVL.

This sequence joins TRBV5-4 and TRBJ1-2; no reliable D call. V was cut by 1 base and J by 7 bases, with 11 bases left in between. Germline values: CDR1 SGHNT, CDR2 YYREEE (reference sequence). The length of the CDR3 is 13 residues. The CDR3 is CASSLLAQTGYTF. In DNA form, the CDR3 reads TGTGCCAGCAGCTTGTTAGCCCAGACTGGCTACACCTTC.

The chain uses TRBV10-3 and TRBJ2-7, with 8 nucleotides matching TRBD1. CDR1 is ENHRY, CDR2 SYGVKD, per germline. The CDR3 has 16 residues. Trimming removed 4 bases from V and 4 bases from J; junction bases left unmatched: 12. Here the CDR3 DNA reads TGTGCCATCAGTGCCTCTTTCAGGGGGCGTGCATACGAGCAGTACTTC. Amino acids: CAISASFRGRAYEQYF.

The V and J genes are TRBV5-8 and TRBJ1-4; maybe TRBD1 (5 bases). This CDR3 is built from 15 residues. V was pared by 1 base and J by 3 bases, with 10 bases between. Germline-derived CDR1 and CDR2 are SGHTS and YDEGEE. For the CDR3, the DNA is TGTGCCAGCAGCTTGCTCAGGGTGCCTAATGAAAAACTGTTTTTT. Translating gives CASSLLRVPNEKLFF.

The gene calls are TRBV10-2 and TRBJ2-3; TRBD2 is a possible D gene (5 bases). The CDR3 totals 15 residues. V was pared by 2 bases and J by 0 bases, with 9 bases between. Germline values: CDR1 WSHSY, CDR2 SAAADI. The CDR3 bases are TGCGCCAGCAGTGAGCGTAGGACTAGCACAGATACGCAGTATTTT. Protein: CASSERRTSTDTQYF.